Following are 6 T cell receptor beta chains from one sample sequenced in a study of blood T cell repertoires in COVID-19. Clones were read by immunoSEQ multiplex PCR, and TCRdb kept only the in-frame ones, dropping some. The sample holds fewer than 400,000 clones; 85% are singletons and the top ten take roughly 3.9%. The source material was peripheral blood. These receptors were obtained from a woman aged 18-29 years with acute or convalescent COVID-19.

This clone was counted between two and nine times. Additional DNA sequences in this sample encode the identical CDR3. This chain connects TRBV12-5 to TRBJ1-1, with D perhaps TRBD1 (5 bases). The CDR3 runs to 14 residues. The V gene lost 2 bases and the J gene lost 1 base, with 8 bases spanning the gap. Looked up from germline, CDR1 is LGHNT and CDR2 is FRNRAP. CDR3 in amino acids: CASGLTGGNTEAFF. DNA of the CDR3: TGTGCTAGTGGTTTGACGGGGGGGAACACTGAAGCTTTCTTT.

CDR3 sequence (DNA): TGTGCCAGCAGCCACCACGGGACAGCAGACCTATATGGCTACACCTTC. Its protein product is CASSHHGTADLYGYTF. The rearrangement links TRBV3-1 (or the pseudogene TRBV3-2) to TRBJ1-2, with 7 bases identical to TRBD1. The length of the CDR3 is 16 residues. With 3 bases clipped from V and 5 bases from J, the junction kept 12 bases outside the gene matches. Germline V lookup: CDR1 LGHDT, CDR2 YNNKEL (reference sequence).

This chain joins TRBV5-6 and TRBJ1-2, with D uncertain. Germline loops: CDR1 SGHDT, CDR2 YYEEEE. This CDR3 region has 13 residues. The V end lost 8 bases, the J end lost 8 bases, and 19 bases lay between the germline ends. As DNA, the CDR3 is TGTGCCAGTCCGAGACGGGCTCGCGGGGGCTACACCTTC. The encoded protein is CASPRRARGGYTF.

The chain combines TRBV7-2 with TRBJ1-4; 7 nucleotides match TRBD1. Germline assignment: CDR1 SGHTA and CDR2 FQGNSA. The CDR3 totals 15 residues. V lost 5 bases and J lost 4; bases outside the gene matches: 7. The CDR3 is CASSARTGLNEKLFF. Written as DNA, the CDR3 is TGTGCCAGCAGCGCGAGGACAGGACTTAATGAAAAACTGTTTTTT.

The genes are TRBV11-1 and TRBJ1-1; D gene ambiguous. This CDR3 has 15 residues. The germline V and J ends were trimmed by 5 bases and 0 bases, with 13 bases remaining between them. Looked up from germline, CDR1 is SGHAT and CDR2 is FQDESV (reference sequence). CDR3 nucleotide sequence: TGTGCCAGCAGCATACCTGATGCAGTGAACACTGAAGCTTTCTTT. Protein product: CASSIPDAVNTEAFF.

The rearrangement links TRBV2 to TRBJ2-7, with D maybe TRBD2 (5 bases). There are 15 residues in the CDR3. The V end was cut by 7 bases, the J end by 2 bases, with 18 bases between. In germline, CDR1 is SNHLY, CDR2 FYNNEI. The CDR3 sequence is CASKLSGIAAYEQYF. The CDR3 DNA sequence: TGTGCCAGCAAGTTGAGCGGTATAGCCGCCTACGAGCAGTACTTC. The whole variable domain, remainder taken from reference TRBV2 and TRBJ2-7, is EPEVTQTPSHQVTQMGQEVILRCVPISNHLYFYWYRQILGQKVEFLVSFYNNEISEKSEIFDDQFSVERPDGSNFTLKIRSTKLEDSAMYFCASKLSGIAAYEQYFGPGTRLTVT.